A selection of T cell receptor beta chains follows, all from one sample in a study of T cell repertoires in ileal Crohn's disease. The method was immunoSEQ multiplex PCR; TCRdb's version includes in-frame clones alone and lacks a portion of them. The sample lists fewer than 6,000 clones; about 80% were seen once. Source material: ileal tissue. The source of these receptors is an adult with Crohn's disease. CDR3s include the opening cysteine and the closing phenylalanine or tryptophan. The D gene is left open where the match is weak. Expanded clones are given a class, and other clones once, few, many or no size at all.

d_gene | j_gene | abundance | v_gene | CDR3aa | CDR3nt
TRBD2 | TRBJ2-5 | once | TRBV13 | CASKVRLAAQETQYF | TGTGCCAGCAAGGTGAGACTAGCGGCTCAAGAGACCCAGTACTTC
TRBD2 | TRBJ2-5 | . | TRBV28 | CASMVEREGLGETQYF | TGTGCCAGCATGGTGGAGCGGGAGGGCCTGGGGGAGACCCAGTACTTC
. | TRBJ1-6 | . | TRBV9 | CASSVRGRNNSPLHF | TGTGCCAGCAGCGTAAGGGGTAGAAATAATTCACCCCTCCACTTT
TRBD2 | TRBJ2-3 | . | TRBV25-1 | CASSEFGGGADTQYF | TGTGCCAGCAGTGAATTTGGGGGGGGTGCAGATACGCAGTATTTT
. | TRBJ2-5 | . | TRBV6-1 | CASRIGRTDVETQYF | TGTGCCAGCAGGATAGGACGGACAGATGTGGAGACCCAGTACTTC
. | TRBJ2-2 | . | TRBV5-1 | CASSLDPRDDGELFF | TGCGCCAGCAGCTTGGACCCCAGGGATGACGGGGAGCTGTTTTTT
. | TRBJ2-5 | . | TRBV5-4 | CASSFDRSQETQYF | TGTGCCAGCAGTTTCGACAGGAGCCAAGAGACCCAGTACTTC
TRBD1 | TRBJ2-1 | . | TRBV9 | CASSGAINTGTGDNEQFF | TGTGCCAGCAGCGGGGCCATTAACACCGGGACAGGGGACAATGAGCAGTTCTTC
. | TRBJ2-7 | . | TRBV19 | CASSGTSSYYEQYF | TGTGCCAGTAGTGGAACTTCCTCCTATTACGAGCAGTACTTC
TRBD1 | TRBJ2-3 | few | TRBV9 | CASSADRGIDTQYF | TGTGCCAGCAGCGCGGACAGGGGAATAGATACGCAGTATTTT
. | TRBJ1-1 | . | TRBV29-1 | CSVGTVRDNTEAFF | TGCAGCGTTGGAACTGTCAGGGACAATACTGAAGCTTTCTTT
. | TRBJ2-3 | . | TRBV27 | CASSLAGGSTDTQYF | TGTGCCAGCAGTTTAGCCGGGGGCTCCACAGATACGCAGTATTTT
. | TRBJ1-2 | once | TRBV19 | CASSIPAGVRGYTF | TGTGCCAGTAGTATCCCTGCAGGGGTTCGCGGCTACACCTTC
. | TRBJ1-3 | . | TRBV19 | CASNPTAGVVSGNTIYF | TGTGCCAGTAACCCAACGGCAGGGGTCGTCTCTGGAAACACCATATATTTT
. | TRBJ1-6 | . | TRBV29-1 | CSVRSGVNSPLHF | TGCAGCGTTCGTTCAGGAGTCAATTCACCCCTCCACTTT
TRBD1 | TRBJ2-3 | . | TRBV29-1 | CSTPGTGVTTDTQYF | TGCAGCACACCCGGGACAGGGGTGACCACAGATACGCAGTATTTT
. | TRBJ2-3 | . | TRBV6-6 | CATNSRGPRDTQYF | TGTGCCACGAACTCACGGGGCCCCCGAGATACGCAGTATTTT
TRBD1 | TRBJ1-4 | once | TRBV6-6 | CASILRQGHEKLFF | TGTGCCAGCATCCTACGACAGGGGCATGAAAAACTGTTTTTT
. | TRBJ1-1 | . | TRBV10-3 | CAISEQENTEAFF | TGTGCCATCAGTGAACAGGAGAACACTGAAGCTTTCTTT
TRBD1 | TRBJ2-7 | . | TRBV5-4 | CASSTVERGRHEQYF | TGTGCCAGCAGCACCGTGGAGAGGGGGCGGCACGAGCAGTACTTC
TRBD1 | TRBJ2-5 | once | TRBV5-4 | CASSSPYRQGPNQETQYF | TGTGCCAGCAGCTCACCGTACCGACAGGGGCCCAACCAAGAGACCCAGTACTTC
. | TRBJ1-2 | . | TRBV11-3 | CASSRDRDLSGYTF | TGTGCCAGCAGCCGTGACCGGGACCTGTCTGGCTACACCTTC
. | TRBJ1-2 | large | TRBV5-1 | CASSGGQPGGYTF | TGCGCCAGCAGTGGAGGCCAGCCGGGTGGCTACACCTTC
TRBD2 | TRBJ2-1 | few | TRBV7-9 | CASSPRRLAGGYNEQFF | TGTGCCAGCAGCCCCCGTAGGCTAGCGGGAGGGTACAATGAGCAGTTCTTC
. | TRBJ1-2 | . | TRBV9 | CASSVDDSTLNYGYTF | TGTGCCAGCAGCGTCGACGACAGTACCTTAAACTATGGCTACACCTTC
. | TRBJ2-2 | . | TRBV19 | CASSIIAGELFF | TGTGCCAGTAGTATCATAGCCGGGGAGCTGTTTTTT
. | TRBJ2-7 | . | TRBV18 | CASSLQGTYEQYF | TGTGCCAGCTCACTTCAGGGAACCTACGAGCAGTACTTC
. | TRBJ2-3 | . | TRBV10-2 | CASSEDSLGGTDTQYF | TGCGCCAGCAGTGAGGACTCGCTAGGGGGTACAGATACGCAGTATTTT
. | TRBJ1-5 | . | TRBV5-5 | CASSPRYGSNQPQHF | TGTGCCAGCAGCCCCCGGTACGGGAGCAATCAGCCCCAGCATTTT
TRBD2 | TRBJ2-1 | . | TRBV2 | CASGEEIAGGRNEQFF | TGTGCCAGCGGGGAGGAAATAGCGGGGGGGCGGAATGAGCAGTTCTTC
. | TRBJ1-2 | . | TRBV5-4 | CASSEGKSDYGYTF | TGTGCCAGCAGCGAGGGGAAGTCTGACTATGGCTACACCTTC
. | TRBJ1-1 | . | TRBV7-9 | CASSDYGTVNTEAFF | TGTGCCAGCAGCGACTACGGGACGGTTAACACTGAAGCTTTCTTT
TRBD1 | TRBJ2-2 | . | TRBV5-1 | CASSYRQGSTGELFF | TGCGCCAGCAGCTACAGACAGGGTTCCACCGGGGAGCTGTTTTTT
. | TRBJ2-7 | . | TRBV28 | CASSRVGVYEQYF | TGTGCCAGCAGTCGGGTTGGAGTCTACGAGCAGTACTTC
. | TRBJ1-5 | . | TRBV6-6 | CASRANQPQHF | TGTGCCAGCAGGGCCAATCAGCCCCAGCATTTT
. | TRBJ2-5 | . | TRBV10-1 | CASSEAGSGSEETQYF | TGCGCCAGCAGTGAAGCAGGGTCTGGGAGTGAGGAGACCCAGTACTTC
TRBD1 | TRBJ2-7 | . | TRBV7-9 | CASSLEWTGGDEQYF | TGTGCCAGCAGCCTCGAATGGACAGGGGGCGACGAGCAGTACTTC
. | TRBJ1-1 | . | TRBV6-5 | CASSRAMNTEAFF | TGTGCCAGCAGCCGAGCGATGAACACTGAAGCTTTCTTT
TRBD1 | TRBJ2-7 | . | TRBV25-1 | CASRRQGLNEQYF | TGTGCCAGCAGAAGACAGGGGCTTAACGAGCAGTACTTC
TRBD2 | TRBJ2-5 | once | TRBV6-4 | CATPPLAGGFETQYF | TGTGCCACGCCCCCCCTAGCGGGAGGGTTTGAGACCCAGTACTTC
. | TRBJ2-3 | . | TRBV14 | CASSQGYADTQYF | TGTGCCAGCAGCCAAGGTTATGCAGATACGCAGTATTTT
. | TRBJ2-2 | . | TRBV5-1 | CASSSTATTNTGELFF | TGCGCCAGCAGCTCGACCGCGACGACGAACACCGGGGAGCTGTTTTTT
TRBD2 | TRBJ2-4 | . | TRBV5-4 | CASSASSGGRNIQYF | TGTGCCAGCAGCGCTTCTAGCGGGGGGCGCAACATTCAGTACTTC
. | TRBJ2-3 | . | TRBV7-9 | CASGWGGIADTQYF | TGTGCCAGCGGTTGGGGCGGGATAGCAGATACGCAGTATTTT
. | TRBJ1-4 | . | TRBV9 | CASSVRPETTNEKLFF | TGTGCCAGCAGCGTCCGGCCAGAGACAACTAATGAAAAACTGTTTTTT
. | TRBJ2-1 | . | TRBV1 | CTPTGGPLNEQFF | TGCACCCCCACGGGGGGACCCCTCAATGAGCAGTTCTTC
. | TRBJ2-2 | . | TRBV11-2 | CASRPGGFVTGELFF | TGTGCCAGCAGACCCGGAGGGTTCGTCACCGGGGAGCTGTTTTTT
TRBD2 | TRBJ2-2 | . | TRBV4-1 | CASSRGLAGNTGELFF | TGCGCCAGCAGCCGTGGACTAGCGGGAAACACCGGGGAGCTGTTTTTT
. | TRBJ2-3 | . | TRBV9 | CASSVSSSSSGRATDTQYF | TGTGCCAGCAGCGTATCCTCCTCCTCTTCGGGACGGGCCACAGATACGCAGTATTTT
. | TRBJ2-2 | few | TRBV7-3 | CASSPSGGAGELFF | TGTGCCAGCAGCCCCTCGGGGGGCGCCGGGGAGCTGTTTTTT
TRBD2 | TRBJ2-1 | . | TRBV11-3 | CASSLAQRGLDEQFF | TGTGCCAGCAGCTTAGCCCAGCGGGGGCTGGATGAGCAGTTCTTC
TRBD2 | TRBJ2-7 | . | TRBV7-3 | CASSKASGGFSYEQYF | TGTGCCAGCAGCAAAGCTAGCGGGGGGTTTTCGTACGAGCAGTACTTC
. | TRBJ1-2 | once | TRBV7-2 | CASSFHPGVGYTF | TGTGCCAGCAGCTTTCACCCCGGGGTTGGCTACACCTTC